Shown below are 23 T cell receptor beta chains from a single sample sequenced in a study of cytomegalovirus exposure and HLA in healthy donors. This PCR relied on a set of 60 Vbeta primers and 13 Jbeta primers. Some clones are missing from TCRdb's copy, which holds only in-frame ones; the method was immunoSEQ multiplex PCR. The sample lists tens of thousands of clones, roughly 80% occurring once. The sequenced sample was PBMCs. The receptor source for this set is a male donor in good health and CMV-seropositive.

The chain carries TRBV28 and TRBJ2-2, with a possible D match to TRBD2 (5 bases). From germline, CDR1 is MDHEN and CDR2 SYDVKM. The V end lost 1 base, the J end lost 0 bases, and 9 bases lay between the germline ends. CDR3 length: 16 amino acids. The CDR3 loop reads CASSLFGGTNTGELFF. CDR3 nucleotide sequence: TGTGCCAGCAGTTTATTCGGAGGTACGAACACCGGGGAGCTGTTTTTT. Looking up the rest from reference TRBV28 and TRBJ2-2 gives the full variable domain: DVKVTQSSRYLVKRTGEKVFLECVQDMDHENMFWYRQDPGLGLRLIYFSYDVKMKEKGDIPEGYSVSREKKERFSLILESASTNQTSMYLCASSLFGGTNTGELFFGEGSRLTVL.

V gene TRBV29-1 combines with J gene TRBJ2-5, with 7 nucleotides matching TRBD2. Trimming removed 7 bases from V and 4 bases from J; junction bases left unmatched: 6. CDR3 length equals 12 residues. Germline loops: CDR1 SQVTM, CDR2 ANQGSEA. The CDR3 spells CSAHGGVETQYF. CDR3 in DNA: TGCAGCGCCCATGGGGGGGTAGAGACCCAGTACTTC.

The V and J genes are TRBV4-3 and TRBJ2-7; D is undetermined. The CDR3 consists of 14 residues. Trimming removed 0 bases from V and 3 bases from J, with 9 bases in between. Germline CDR1 and CDR2: LGHNA and YSLEER. CDR3 region: CASSQEPGYYEQYF. The CDR3 DNA sequence: TGCGCCAGCAGCCAAGAGCCGGGTTACTACGAGCAGTACTTC.

The V call is TRBV11-2, the J call TRBJ2-7, with D unresolved. The CDR3 extends over 15 amino acids. In germline, CDR1 is SGHAT, CDR2 FQNNGV. V lost 5 bases and J 1 base, leaving 15 bases between the germline ends. The CDR3 reads CASSPQSGLSYEQYF. The CDR3 DNA follows: TGTGCCAGCAGCCCCCAAAGTGGGCTTTCCTACGAGCAGTACTTC.

The chain combines TRBV6-5 with TRBJ1-1; D may be TRBD1 (5 bases). This CDR3 spans 14 amino acids. V was clipped by 4 bases and J by 3 bases, with 12 bases between them. The germline gives CDR1 MNHEY, CDR2 SVGAGI. This CDR3 is CASSWYSGDTEAFF. The CDR3 DNA reads as TGTGCCAGCAGTTGGTATTCGGGGGACACTGAAGCTTTCTTT.

In its sample, this clone was seen a few times. The chain combines TRBV10-3 with TRBJ2-2; no firm D call. V was cut by 3 bases and J by 5 bases, with 4 bases left in between. Germline V gene data show CDR1 as ENHRY and CDR2 as SYGVKD. This CDR3 comprises 12 residues. The CDR3 DNA is TGTGCCATCAGTGACGGGACCGGGGAGCTGTTTTTT. Amino acids: CAISDGTGELFF.

The J gene is TRBJ2-1, the V gene TRBV9; TRBD2 matches 9 bases. Looked up from germline, CDR1 is SGDLS and CDR2 is YYNGEE. The V gene end was trimmed by 0 bases and the J gene end by 4 bases; junction bases not matched to a gene: 5. The CDR3 extends over 16 amino acids. The CDR3 bases are TGTGCCAGCAGCGTAGCGTGGCGGGGGGGATACAATGAGCAGTTCTTC. Translation gives CASSVAWRGGYNEQFF.

In this sample, this clone turned up once. The chain links TRBV4-1 to TRBJ2-2; D not certain. The V end was cut by 2 bases, the J end by 1 base, with 11 bases between. The germline CDR1 and CDR2 sequences are MGHRA and YSYEKL. The CDR3 has 16 amino acids. This CDR3 is CASSQKVKRNTGELFF. For the CDR3, the DNA is TGCGCCAGCAGCCAAAAAGTGAAGAGGAACACCGGGGAGCTGTTTTTT.

This clone was picked up a small number of times. The V and J genes are TRBV6-5 and TRBJ1-1; D is unclear. The length of the CDR3 is 13 residues. Germline CDR1 reads MNHEY; CDR2 reads SVGAGI. V shed 6 bases and J shed 1 base, with 9 bases lying between them. CDR3 residues: CASRRSWNTEAFF. CDR3 nucleotide sequence: TGTGCCAGCAGGAGGAGTTGGAACACTGAAGCTTTCTTT.

This clone came up once. This chain uses TRBV4-1 with TRBJ1-2, with unresolved D. Germline V gene sequence: CDR1 MGHRA, CDR2 YSYEKL. V lost 1 base to trimming and J lost 2 bases, with 14 bases between them. The CDR3 consists of 16 residues. CDR3 region: CASSQASTGGNYGYTF. CDR3 coding DNA: TGCGCCAGCAGCCAAGCTTCGACGGGAGGGAACTATGGCTACACCTTC.

The chain employs TRBV5-5 and TRBJ1-5, with D perhaps TRBD1 (6 bases). Trimming pared 2 bases from V and 5 bases from J, leaving 11 bases between. Germline V gives CDR1 SGHKS, CDR2 YYEKEE (reference sequence). The CDR3 loop spans 14 amino acids. The CDR3 loop reads CASSFYRDDQPQHF. CDR3 in DNA: TGTGCCAGCAGCTTCTACAGGGATGATCAGCCCCAGCATTTT.

The rearrangement links TRBV28 to TRBJ2-7, with TRBD1 matching over 9 bases. The CDR3 covers 16 residues. Per germline, CDR1 MDHEN and CDR2 SYDVKM. V shed 5 bases and J 3 bases; nucleotides not matched to a gene: 11. CDR3 bases: TGTGCCAGCAGTCCCGACGGACAGGGGCCCCTCTACGAGCAGTACTTC. This sequence encodes CASSPDGQGPLYEQYF.

V and J are TRBV18 and TRBJ1-1; no reliable D call. CDR3 length: 15 residues. Germline-derived CDR1 and CDR2 are KGHSH and LQKENI. Trimming took off 3 bases at V and 3 bases at J, with 14 bases between the two ends. The CDR3 DNA sequence: TGTGCCAGCTCACCTCCCTCCACAGAGTACACTGAAGCTTTCTTT. Protein product: CASSPPSTEYTEAFF.

The chain links TRBV5-1 to TRBJ1-1; TRBD1 agrees at 7 bases. CDR1 and CDR2 (germline): SGHRS, YFSETQ. CDR3 size: 13 residues. V shed 3 bases and J 3 bases; nucleotides not matched to a gene: 2. The CDR3 loop is CASSSTGDTEAFF. DNA of the CDR3: TGCGCCAGCAGCTCAACAGGGGACACTGAAGCTTTCTTT.

The chain joins TRBV29-1 to TRBJ1-2; 8 positions agree with TRBD1. Per germline, CDR1 SQVTM and CDR2 ANQGSEA. The CDR3 contains 12 residues. Unmatched junction bases numbered 2, after V lost 4 bases and J lost 4 bases. CDR3 loop: CSVAQGAYGYTF. CDR3 bases: TGCAGCGTTGCCCAGGGGGCCTATGGCTACACCTTC.

This sequence joins TRBV7-9 and TRBJ2-1, with 8 bases that match TRBD2. CDR3 length: 15 residues. V shed 11 bases, J shed 2 bases, and the junction held 11 bases outside the gene matches. Germline CDR1 SEHNR, CDR2 FQNEAQ (reference sequence). The CDR3 reads CASKVERGTYNEQFF. Here the CDR3 DNA reads TGTGCCTCGAAGGTGGAGCGGGGGACCTACAATGAGCAGTTCTTC.

The V gene is TRBV30, the J gene TRBJ2-7, with TRBD2 matching over 12 bases. V lost 2 bases and J lost 7; bases outside the gene matches: 6. The CDR3 is 14 amino acids. Looked up from germline, CDR1 is GTSNPN and CDR2 is SVGIG (reference sequence). CDR3 loop: CAWSSRGLAGEQYF. CDR3 DNA: TGTGCCTGGAGTTCTAGAGGACTAGCGGGGGAGCAGTACTTC.

The chain employs TRBV7-8 and TRBJ1-3; D is perhaps TRBD1 (5 bases). Germline CDR1 and CDR2: SGHVS and FQNEAQ. V lost 1 base and J 3 bases, leaving 13 bases between the germline ends. This CDR3 contains 16 residues. CDR3 in amino acids: CASSLVARGVGNTIYF. The CDR3 coding sequence is TGTGCCAGCAGCTTAGTGGCACGGGGGGTTGGAAACACCATATATTTT.

The rearrangement links TRBV7-9 to TRBJ2-7; a weak D match, TRBD1 (5 bases). Germline V gene sequence: CDR1 SEHNR, CDR2 FQNEAQ (reference sequence). Trimming removed 4 bases from V and 5 bases from J, with 24 bases in between. The CDR3 loop spans 17 amino acids. The DNA for the CDR3 is TGTGCCAGCAGCTCTATGGGAAACAGGATGGCGTGGGACGAGCAGTACTTC. Encoded protein: CASSSMGNRMAWDEQYF.

This chain joins TRBV11-2 and TRBJ1-1; TRBD1 agrees at 10 bases. This CDR3 region has 17 residues. The J segment lost 3 bases and the V segment lost 1 base, leaving 8 bases of the junction unmatched. CDR1 SGHAT and CDR2 FQNNGV come from the germline V gene. CDR3 sequence (DNA): TGTGCCAGCAGCTTAGTGGGGACAGGGGAAAGGGACACTGAAGCTTTCTTT. Amino acids: CASSLVGTGERDTEAFF.

The rearrangement uses TRBV5-4 and TRBJ2-2; D gene uncertain. The V end lost 0 bases, the J end lost 6 bases, and 12 bases lay between the germline ends. The CDR3 extends over 15 amino acids. Germline V gene sequence: CDR1 SGHNT, CDR2 YYREEE (reference sequence). The CDR3 DNA reads TGTGCCAGCAGCTTGGGAGTGAACGGAGCCGGGGAGCTGTTTTTT. This codes for CASSLGVNGAGELFF.

This clone was seen once. The chain couples TRBV18 to TRBJ1-1; perhaps TRBD1 as D (5 bases). Per germline, CDR1 KGHSH and CDR2 LQKENI. V was clipped by 7 bases and J by 1 base, with 13 bases between them. The CDR3 spans 14 residues. Written as DNA, the CDR3 is TGTGCCAGCTTGGGGGGGACCGAGAACACTGAAGCTTTCTTT. Protein: CASLGGTENTEAFF.

This sequence joins TRBV9 and TRBJ2-2; 7 bases fit TRBD2. The ends lost 4 bases at V and 5 bases at J; junction bases unmatched: 14. This CDR3 has 17 residues. The germline V gene has CDR1 SGDLS and CDR2 YYNGEE. CDR3 region: CASSPSPAGVGTGELFF. CDR3 sequence (DNA): TGTGCCAGCAGCCCTTCCCCCGCGGGGGTAGGAACCGGGGAGCTGTTTTTT.